This passage covers 9 T cell receptor beta chains from one sample sequenced in a study of blood T cell repertoires in COVID-19. Clones were sequenced by immunoSEQ multiplex PCR, and TCRdb holds only the in-frame ones, with some missing. The table has some 160,000 clones, roughly nine tenths seen once. The specimen sequenced was peripheral blood. All receptors derive from a man between 60 and 75 years old with acute or convalescent COVID-19.

Many counts were recorded for this clone. The chain is built from TRBV18 and TRBJ1-1; TRBD1 is a possible D gene (5 bases). CDR3 size: 14 residues. Germline CDR1 and CDR2: KGHSH and LQKENI. V shed 2 bases and J shed 1 base, with 8 bases lying between them. The CDR3 DNA is TGTGCCAGCTCACCAGGGGGGTCGAACACTGAAGCTTTCTTT. Its protein product is CASSPGGSNTEAFF.

The J gene is TRBJ2-5, the V gene TRBV2, with D possibly matching TRBD2 (6 bases). Germline V CDR1 and CDR2: SNHLY, FYNNEI. V gave up 2 bases and J gave up 12 bases, with 13 bases separating them. The length of the CDR3 is 12 residues. CDR3 sequence reads: CASSERGGAKYF. The CDR3 coding sequence is TGTGCCAGCAGTGAAAGAGGCGGGGCAAAGTACTTC.

CDR3 amino acids: CVILDRGGTGELFF. The CDR3 DNA follows: TGTGTCATTTTGGACAGGGGAGGCACCGGGGAGCTGTTTTTT. J is TRBJ2-2 and V is TRBV6-6; 9 positions match TRBD1. This CDR3 region has 14 residues. From germline, CDR1 is MNHNY and CDR2 SVGAGI (reference sequence).

In this sample, this clone turned up a few times. The chain employs TRBV7-9 and TRBJ2-7; 8 nucleotides align to TRBD1. The CDR3 spans 15 residues. Per the germline V gene, CDR1 is SEHNR and CDR2 is FQNEAQ (reference sequence). V gave up 5 bases and J gave up 0 bases; unmatched junction bases: 6. The CDR3 region is CASSPGTGASYEQYF. CDR3 DNA sequence: TGTGCCAGCAGCCCCGGGACAGGTGCCTCCTACGAGCAGTACTTC.

V is TRBV5-1 and J is TRBJ1-1, with D hard to call. CDR1 and CDR2 from the germline V gene are SGHRS and YFSETQ. Trimming took 5 bases from V and 2 from J, leaving 16 bases between them. The CDR3 consists of 15 residues. The CDR3 here is CASSPTGKHNTEAFF. CDR3 coding DNA: TGCGCCAGCAGTCCCACGGGGAAGCACAACACTGAAGCTTTCTTT. Complete variable domain (other parts from reference TRBV5-1 and TRBJ1-1): KAGVTQTPRYLIKTRGQQVTLSCSPISGHRSVSWYQQTPGQGLQFLFEYFSETQRNKGNFPGRFSGRQFSNSRSEMNVSTLELGDSALYLCASSPTGKHNTEAFFGQGTRLTVV.

V usage is TRBV6-1 and J usage is TRBJ2-7; 12 bases fit TRBD2. Per the germline V gene, CDR1 is MNHNS and CDR2 is SASEGT. This CDR3 has 15 amino acids. V was pared by 1 base and J by 4 bases, with 2 bases of the junction left unmatched. The DNA of the CDR3 is TGTGCCAGCAGTGAAGGGACTAGCGGGGTGTACGAGCAGTACTTC. Protein: CASSEGTSGVYEQYF.

This chain joins TRBV5-6 and TRBJ1-5, with D uncertain. V was clipped by 4 bases and J by 1 base, with 9 bases between them. This CDR3 has 14 residues. From germline, CDR1 is SGHDT and CDR2 YYEEEE. The CDR3 spells CASSEDWSNQPQHF. CDR3 DNA: TGTGCCAGCAGCGAGGATTGGAGCAATCAGCCCCAGCATTTT.

The chain recombines TRBV24-1 with TRBJ1-1; D might be TRBD1 (5 bases). Deletions cut 7 bases from V and 1 base from J, with 9 bases between. The CDR3 consists of 13 residues. Germline V gene data show CDR1 as KGHDR and CDR2 as SFDVKD. CDR3 DNA sequence: TGTGCCACCAGAGGGCAGGGGAACACTGAAGCTTTCTTT. It is translated as CATRGQGNTEAFF.

V usage is TRBV2 and J usage is TRBJ2-1, with 12 bases that match TRBD1. Germline assignment: CDR1 SNHLY and CDR2 FYNNEI. The CDR3 extends over 15 amino acids. The ends lost 6 bases at V and 6 bases at J; junction bases unmatched: 6. The DNA of the CDR3 is TGTGCCAGCAGCACTAAGGGACAGGGGGCCAATGAGCAGTTCTTC. It specifies CASSTKGQGANEQFF.